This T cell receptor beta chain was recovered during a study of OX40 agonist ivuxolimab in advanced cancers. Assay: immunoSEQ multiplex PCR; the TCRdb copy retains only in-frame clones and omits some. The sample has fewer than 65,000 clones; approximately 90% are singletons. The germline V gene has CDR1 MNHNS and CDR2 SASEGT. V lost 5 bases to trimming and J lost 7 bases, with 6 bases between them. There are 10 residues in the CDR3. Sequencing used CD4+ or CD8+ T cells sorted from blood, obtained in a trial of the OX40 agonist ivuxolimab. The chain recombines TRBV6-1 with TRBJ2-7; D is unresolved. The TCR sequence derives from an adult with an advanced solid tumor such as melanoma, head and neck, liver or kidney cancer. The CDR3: CASSLNEQYF. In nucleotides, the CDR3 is TGTGCCAGCAGTTTAAATGAGCAGTACTTC.